A selection of T cell receptor beta chains follows, all from one sample in a study of cytomegalovirus exposure and HLA in healthy donors. Here immunoSEQ multiplex PCR was the method, and the copy in TCRdb shows in-frame clones only, minus some. This table holds about 160,000 clones, around 83% found once. The sample taken for sequencing was PBMCs. These receptors all stem from a girl aged 2-10 years in good health and CMV-seropositive. CDR3s include the opening cysteine and the closing phenylalanine or tryptophan. Fields, in order: D gene, clone size, CDR3 length, V gene, J gene, CDR3 DNA, CDR3 protein. A D gene is named only where the DNA matches it firmly. A row's size may be missing; if present it is once, few, many or a size class.

-	few	14	TRBV28	TRBJ1-2	TGTGCCAGCAGTTTAGGAACAGGCACCTATGGCTACACCTTC	CASSLGTGTYGYTF
-	few	14	TRBV6-5	TRBJ1-3	TGTGCCAGCTCCCGGGGGAGGCCCCCGAACACCATATATTTT	CASSRGRPPNTIYF
-	-	12	TRBV19	TRBJ1-5	TGTGCCAGTAGTATCAGGGAACAGCCCCAGCATTTT	CASSIREQPQHF
-	-	12	TRBV29-1	TRBJ2-4	TGCAGCGTGGATGGGGGGAGTAACATTCAGTACTTC	CSVDGGSNIQYF
-	once	15	TRBV4-2	TRBJ1-4	TGTGCCAGCAGCCAAGTTGGCGCAGGGAATGAAAAACTGTTTTTT	CASSQVGAGNEKLFF
TRBD2	-	15	TRBV6-5	TRBJ2-3	TGTGCCAGCAGTTCGGGCGGGAGGGCGGGAGATACGCAGTATTTT	CASSSGGRAGDTQYF
-	-	14	TRBV29-1	TRBJ2-7	TGCAGCGTTGAAAGGGAGAATTGGCCCTACGAGCAGTACTTC	CSVERENWPYEQYF
-	-	13	TRBV30	TRBJ2-7	TGTGCCTGGACTAAAGGGGATAGGCACGAGCAGTACTTC	CAWTKGDRHEQYF
TRBD2	-	14	TRBV28	TRBJ2-3	TGTGCCAGCAGTTCGGGGGGTTACACAGATACGCAGTATTTT	CASSSGGYTDTQYF
-	few	18	TRBV4-1	TRBJ2-3	TGCGCCAGCAGCCCGGCGACAACGGAGGGCGACAACTCGGATACGCAGTATTTT	CASSPATTEGDNSDTQYF
-	-	15	TRBV19	TRBJ1-4	TGTGCCAGTAGTCCATGGAGGTTCTGGCGCGAAAAACTGTTTTTT	CASSPWRFWREKLFF
-	-	14	TRBV18	TRBJ2-5	TGTGCCAGCTCACCCTTTTTGGGAGGAGAGACCCAGTACTTC	CASSPFLGGETQYF
TRBD2	-	17	TRBV27	TRBJ2-1	TGTGCCAGCAGTTCAACCCCCCCCGGGACTAGATACAATGAGCAGTTCTTC	CASSSTPPGTRYNEQFF
-	once	15	TRBV29-1	TRBJ1-1	TGCAGCGTTATCTCGATGAGGGGGGAGGGGACTGAAGCTTTCTTT	CSVISMRGEGTEAFF
-	-	15	TRBV9	TRBJ1-2	TGTGCCAGCAGCGTAGGGCAGGGTAGTTTCTATGGCTACACCTTC	CASSVGQGSFYGYTF
-	-	14	TRBV2	TRBJ1-3	TGTGCCAGCAGTGATGCAGGGACTGGAAACACCATATATTTT	CASSDAGTGNTIYF
-	-	16	TRBV30	TRBJ2-1	TGTGCCTGGAGTGGGCCTAGGTTCAGTTCCTACAATGAGCAGTTCTTC	CAWSGPRFSSYNEQFF
-	-	14	TRBV30	TRBJ2-1	TGTGCCTGGACTACGGGGGACTTATACAATGAGCAGTTCTTC	CAWTTGDLYNEQFF